Sequencing of this T cell receptor (beta chain) was carried out in a study of CD8+ T cells in alopecia areata. Described treatment: oral pan-JAK inhibitor, 5-10 mg twice daily. Extracted from the samples, RNA was reverse transcribed into cDNA to serve as the sequencing template. The assay was immunoSEQ multiplex PCR, and TCRdb's table has in-frame clones only and misses some. The sample has 250,000 to 350,000 clones, about 60% seen once. This clone has just a few counts. CDR3 size: 10 residues. The germline V gene encodes CDR1 SEHNR and CDR2 FQNEAQ (reference sequence). Trimming pared 4 bases from V and 13 bases from J, leaving 8 bases between.

V is TRBV7-9 and J is TRBJ2-4; D remains ambiguous. This TCR derives from a human donor with alopecia areata. This specimen consisted of CD4+ T cells sorted from blood, obtained around week 53, from a patient treated with tofacitinib. The CDR3 DNA reads as TGTGCCAGCAGCTCAGGACCACAGTACTTC. Amino acids: CASSSGPQYF.